This TCR beta chain was identified during a study of T-cell reconstitution after alpha-beta-depleted transplantation in children. This clonotype was observed at least ten times. Unique molecular identifiers were incorporated when the TCRbeta library was constructed. MiXCR, applied by TCRdb to the PCR reads, yields one record per CDR3 protein. Of fewer than 120,000 distinct CDR3 sequences detected, approximately 10% appear once; the ten largest clones hold roughly 8%. CDR3 length equals 14 residues. CDR1 is SGHTA and CDR2 is FQGNSA in the germline V gene. Trimming pared 2 bases from V and 2 bases from J, leaving 9 bases between.

The sample consisted of PBMCs from the stem cell graft donor, taken from the stem cell graft. The rearrangement joins TRBV7-2 to TRBJ1-2, with a possible D match to TRBD1 (6 bases). The sequence was collected from a human donor who donated a stem cell graft to a child with acute lymphoblastic leukemia. CDR3 coding DNA: TGTGCCAGCAGCTTACGGGACAAGAACTATGGCTACACCTTC. Its translation is CASSLRDKNYGYTF.